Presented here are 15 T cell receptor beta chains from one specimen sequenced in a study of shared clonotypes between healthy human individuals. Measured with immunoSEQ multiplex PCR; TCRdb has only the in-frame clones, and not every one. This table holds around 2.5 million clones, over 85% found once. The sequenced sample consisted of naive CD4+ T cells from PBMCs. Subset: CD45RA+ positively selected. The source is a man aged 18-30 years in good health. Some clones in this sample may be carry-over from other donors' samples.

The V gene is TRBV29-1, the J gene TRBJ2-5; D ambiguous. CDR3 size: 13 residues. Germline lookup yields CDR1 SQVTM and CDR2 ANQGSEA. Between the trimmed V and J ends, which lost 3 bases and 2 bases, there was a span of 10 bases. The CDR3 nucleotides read TGCAGCGTTGAGGGTGGCAGACAAGAGACCCAGTACTTC. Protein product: CSVEGGRQETQYF.

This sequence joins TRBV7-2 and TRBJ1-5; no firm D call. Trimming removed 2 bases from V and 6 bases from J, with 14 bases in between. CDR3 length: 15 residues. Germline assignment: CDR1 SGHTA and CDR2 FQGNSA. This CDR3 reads CASSLFPGIGQPQHF. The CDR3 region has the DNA TGTGCCAGCAGCTTATTTCCGGGGATAGGTCAGCCCCAGCATTTT.

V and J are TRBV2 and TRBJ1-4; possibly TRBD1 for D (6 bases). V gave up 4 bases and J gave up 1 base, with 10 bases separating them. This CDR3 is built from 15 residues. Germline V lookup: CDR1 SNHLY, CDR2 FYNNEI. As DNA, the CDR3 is TGTGCCAGCAGTGTTCAGGGGCTAACTAATGAAAAACTGTTTTTT. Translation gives CASSVQGLTNEKLFF.

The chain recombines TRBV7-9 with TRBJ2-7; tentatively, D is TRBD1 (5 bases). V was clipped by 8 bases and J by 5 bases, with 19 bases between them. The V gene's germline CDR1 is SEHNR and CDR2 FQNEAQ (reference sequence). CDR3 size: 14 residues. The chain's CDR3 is CASVKQATTHEQYF. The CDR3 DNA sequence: TGTGCCAGCGTCAAACAGGCGACGACTCACGAGCAGTACTTC.

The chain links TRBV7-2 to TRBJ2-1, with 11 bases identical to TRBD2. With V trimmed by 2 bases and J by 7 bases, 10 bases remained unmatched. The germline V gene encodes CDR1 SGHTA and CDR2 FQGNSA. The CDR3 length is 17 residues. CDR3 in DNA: TGTGCCAGCAGCTTAAGGCCCGCCGGGACTAGCGGTAATGAGCAGTTCTTC. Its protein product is CASSLRPAGTSGNEQFF.

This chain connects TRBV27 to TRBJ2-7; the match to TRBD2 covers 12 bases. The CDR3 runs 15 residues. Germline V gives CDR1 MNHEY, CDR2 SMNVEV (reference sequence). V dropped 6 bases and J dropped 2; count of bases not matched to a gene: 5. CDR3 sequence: CASRPLAGGTYEQYF. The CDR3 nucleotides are TGTGCCAGCAGACCACTAGCGGGAGGTACCTACGAGCAGTACTTC.

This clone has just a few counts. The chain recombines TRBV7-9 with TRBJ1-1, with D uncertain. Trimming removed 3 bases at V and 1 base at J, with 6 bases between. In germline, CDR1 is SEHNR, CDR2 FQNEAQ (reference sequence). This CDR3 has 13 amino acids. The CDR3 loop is CASSFWGNTEAFF. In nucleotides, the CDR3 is TGTGCCAGCAGCTTCTGGGGGAACACTGAAGCTTTCTTT.

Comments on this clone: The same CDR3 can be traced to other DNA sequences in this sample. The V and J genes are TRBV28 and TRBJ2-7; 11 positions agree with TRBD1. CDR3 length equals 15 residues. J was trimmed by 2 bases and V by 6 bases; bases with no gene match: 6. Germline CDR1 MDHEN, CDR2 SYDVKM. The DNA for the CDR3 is TGTGCCAGCAGGGGTCCGGGACAGGGGGCCTACGAGCAGTACTTC. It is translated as CASRGPGQGAYEQYF.

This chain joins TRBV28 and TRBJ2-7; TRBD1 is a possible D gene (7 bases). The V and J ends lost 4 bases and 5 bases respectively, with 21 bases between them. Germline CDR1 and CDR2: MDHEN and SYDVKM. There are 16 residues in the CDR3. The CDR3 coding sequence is TGTGCCAGCAGTTCCGCCTCGACAGGGAGGATGAACGAGCAGTACTTC. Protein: CASSSASTGRMNEQYF.

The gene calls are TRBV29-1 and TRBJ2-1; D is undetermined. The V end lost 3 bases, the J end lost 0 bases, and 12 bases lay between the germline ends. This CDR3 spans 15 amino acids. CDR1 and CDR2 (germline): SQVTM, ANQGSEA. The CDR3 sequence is CSVDSGPRSYNEQFF. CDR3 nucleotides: TGCAGCGTTGATTCCGGGCCCCGCTCCTACAATGAGCAGTTCTTC.

The CDR3 sequence: CASSFTGNNEQFF. In DNA form, the CDR3 reads TGTGCCAGCAGCTTTACAGGTAACAATGAGCAGTTCTTC. V and J are TRBV5-6 and TRBJ2-1, with D maybe TRBD1 (5 bases). V was cut by 2 bases and J by 5 bases, with 8 bases left in between. The CDR3 covers 13 residues. Germline CDR1 and CDR2: SGHDT and YYEEEE.

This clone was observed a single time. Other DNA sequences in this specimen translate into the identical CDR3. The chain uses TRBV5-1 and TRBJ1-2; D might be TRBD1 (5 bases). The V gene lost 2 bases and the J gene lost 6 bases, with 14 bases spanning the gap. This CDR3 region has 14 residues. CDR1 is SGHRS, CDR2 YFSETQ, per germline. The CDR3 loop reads CASSFSGTGDGYTF. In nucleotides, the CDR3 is TGCGCCAGCAGCTTTTCCGGAACAGGAGATGGCTACACCTTC.

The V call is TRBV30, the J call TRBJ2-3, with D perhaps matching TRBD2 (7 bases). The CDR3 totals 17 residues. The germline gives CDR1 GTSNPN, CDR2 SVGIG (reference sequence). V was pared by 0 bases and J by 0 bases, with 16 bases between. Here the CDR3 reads CAWSVGWGGGSTDTQYF. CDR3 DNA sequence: TGTGCCTGGAGTGTAGGATGGGGCGGGGGCAGCACAGATACGCAGTATTTT.

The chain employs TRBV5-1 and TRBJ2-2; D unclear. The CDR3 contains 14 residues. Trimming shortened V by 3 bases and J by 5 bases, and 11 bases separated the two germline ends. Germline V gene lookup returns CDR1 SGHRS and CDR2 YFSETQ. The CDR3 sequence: CASSSSVHTGELFF. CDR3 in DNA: TGCGCCAGCAGCTCGTCGGTCCATACCGGGGAGCTGTTTTTT.

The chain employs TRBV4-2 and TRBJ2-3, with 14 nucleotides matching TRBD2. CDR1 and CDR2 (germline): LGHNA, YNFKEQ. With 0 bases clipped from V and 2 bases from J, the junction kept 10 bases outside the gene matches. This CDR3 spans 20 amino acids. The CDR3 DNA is TGTGCCAGCAGCCAAGATCAGGGACTAGCGGGAGTTTGGGACACAGATACGCAGTATTTT. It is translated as CASSQDQGLAGVWDTDTQYF.